This T cell receptor beta chain was retrieved from a study of blood T cell repertoires in COVID-19. For the study at large: The United States, Italy and Spain provided the acute and convalescent COVID-19 samples.

Germline V lookup: CDR1 SQVTM, CDR2 ANQGSEA. This CDR3 region has 13 residues. Trimming shortened V by 0 bases and J by 3 bases, and 8 bases separated the two germline ends. Seattle researchers signed up patients amid active infection and tracked them longitudinally. Authors' data handling: Nucleated cell number was recorded as an estimate derived from reference gene primer amplification. Some clones are missing from TCRdb's copy, which holds only in-frame ones; the method was immunoSEQ multiplex PCR. V and J calls and clone size are those listed in that table; D and trimming were worked out from the DNA. The sample consists of about 12,000 clones, 72% of them appearing once.

The chain employs TRBV29-1 and TRBJ1-1; no clear D. The sequence was obtained from a man in his sixties with COVID-19, enrolled during active disease. Material for sequencing was peripheral blood. The CDR3 DNA follows: TGCAGCGTTGAAGAACTCCGGGACACTGAAGCTTTCTTT. Translated: CSVEELRDTEAFF.